This entry lists 18 T cell receptor beta chains sequenced from one sample in a study of OX40 agonist ivuxolimab in advanced cancers. The method was immunoSEQ multiplex PCR; TCRdb's version includes in-frame clones alone and lacks a portion of them. The repertoire has approximately 20,000 clones, 83% of them found once; the top ten carry about 20%. Material: CD4+ or CD8+ T cells sorted from blood, obtained in a trial of the OX40 agonist ivuxolimab. All receptors come from an adult with an advanced solid tumor such as melanoma, head and neck, liver or kidney cancer.

In this sample, this clone is medium-sized (0.01 to 0.1%). This chain uses TRBV9 with TRBJ2-7; D not resolved. Trimming shortened V by 0 bases and J by 7 bases, and 8 bases separated the two germline ends. CDR3 length equals 12 residues. Germline loops: CDR1 SGDLS, CDR2 YYNGEE. The CDR3 DNA follows: TGTGCCAGCAGCGTAGCTGAGAATGAGCAGTACTTC. It encodes CASSVAENEQYF. The whole variable domain, remainder taken from reference TRBV9 and TRBJ2-7, is DSGVTQTPKHLITATGQRVTLRCSPRSGDLSVYWYQQSLDQGLQFLIQYYNGEERAKGNILERFSAQQFPDLHSELNLSSLELGDSALYFCASSVAENEQYFGPGTRLTVT.

The rearrangement uses TRBV27 and TRBJ1-1, with D maybe TRBD1 (5 bases). The CDR3 consists of 17 residues. The germline V and J ends were trimmed by 5 bases and 3 bases, with 22 bases remaining between them. Germline V CDR1 and CDR2: MNHEY, SMNVEV (reference sequence). DNA for the CDR3: TGTGCCAGCAGTCCATCCCGGGACGTGTATTGGGACACTGAAGCTTTCTTT. Encoded protein: CASSPSRDVYWDTEAFF.

The genes are TRBV5-4 and TRBJ1-1; no clear D gene. This CDR3 spans 15 amino acids. CDR1 SGHNT and CDR2 YYREEE come from the germline V gene (reference sequence). Trimming left V 0 bases short and J 0 bases short, with 9 bases between. Here the CDR3 reads CASSLVQTMNTEAFF. DNA for the CDR3: TGTGCCAGCAGCTTGGTTCAGACAATGAACACTGAAGCTTTCTTT.

The gene calls are TRBV7-9 and TRBJ1-2; 10 bases line up with TRBD1. CDR3 size: 19 residues. The germline V gene encodes CDR1 SEHNR and CDR2 FQNEAQ (reference sequence). V shed 5 bases, J shed 5 bases, and the junction held 20 bases outside the gene matches. The CDR3 region has the DNA TGTGCCAGCAGCGAAGCAGGAGAGGCCGGGACAGGGGCGAGGTATGGCTACACCTTC. This translates into CASSEAGEAGTGARYGYTF.

The chain couples TRBV5-1 to TRBJ1-4; D gene uncertain. Trimming left V 5 bases short and J 0 bases short, with 2 bases between. This CDR3 contains 12 residues. Germline CDR1 reads SGHRS; CDR2 reads YFSETQ. The CDR3, as DNA: TGCGCCAGCAGGGCAACTAATGAAAAACTGTTTTTT. This sequence encodes CASRATNEKLFF.

The V gene is TRBV27, the J gene TRBJ2-5, with 10 nucleotides matching TRBD2. Trimming at V came to 4 bases and at J to 5 bases, leaving 7 bases not matched to a gene. CDR1 and CDR2 from the germline V gene are MNHEY and SMNVEV (reference sequence). This CDR3 is 15 amino acids long. CDR3 in DNA: TGTGCCAGCAGTTCCCCAGCGGGAGGGCCGGAGACCCAGTACTTC. It specifies CASSSPAGGPETQYF.

This sequence joins TRBV7-9 and TRBJ2-1; D gene ambiguous. Trimming cost V 1 base and J 6 bases, with 16 bases left between them. The CDR3 loop spans 16 amino acids. The germline V gene encodes CDR1 SEHNR and CDR2 FQNEAQ (reference sequence). The CDR3 DNA is TGTGCCAGCAGCTTAGGTAGCCATGGGCCTGTCAATGAGCAGTTCTTC. It specifies CASSLGSHGPVNEQFF.

This clone was counted a single time. This sequence joins TRBV7-9 and TRBJ1-2; D not resolved. Trimming removed 1 base at V and 4 bases at J, with 13 bases between. The germline V gene has CDR1 SEHNR and CDR2 FQNEAQ (reference sequence). The CDR3 extends over 15 amino acids. The CDR3 region has the DNA TGTGCCAGCAGCTTAGACGCAGCCCTTTTCTATGGCTACACCTTC. It yields the protein CASSLDAALFYGYTF.

This chain connects TRBV28 to TRBJ1-1, with D uncertain. From germline, CDR1 is MDHEN and CDR2 SYDVKM. V lost 8 bases, J lost 1 base, and 14 bases lay in between. The CDR3 spans 14 residues. The CDR3 coding sequence is TGTGCCAGCGTAAGTTTGAGTGCGAACACTGAAGCTTTCTTT. Translation: CASVSLSANTEAFF.

The rearrangement joins TRBV29-1 to TRBJ2-1; 10 bases are shared with TRBD2. The CDR3 extends over 18 amino acids. The V segment lost 0 bases and the J segment 6 bases; nucleotides outside the gene matches: 14. The germline CDR1 and CDR2 sequences are SQVTM and ANQGSEA. The DNA of the CDR3 is TGCAGCGTTGAAGATCTGACAGCGGGAGGGCCTAACGTCAATGAGCAGTTCTTC. This sequence encodes CSVEDLTAGGPNVNEQFF.

This chain uses TRBV18 with TRBJ2-6; either TRBD1 or TRBD2 may supply D (5 bases each). Trimming pared 6 bases from V and 0 bases from J, leaving 12 bases between. Per the germline V gene, CDR1 is KGHSH and CDR2 is LQKENI. The CDR3 contains 16 residues. CDR3 residues: CASSGTGASGANVLTF. The CDR3 DNA is TGTGCCAGCTCGGGGACCGGGGCCTCTGGGGCCAACGTCCTGACTTTC.

This clone was seen a handful of times. V is TRBV5-1 and J is TRBJ2-7; D not certain. Trimming left V 4 bases short and J 3 bases short, with 17 bases between. The CDR3 covers 15 residues. Per germline, CDR1 SGHRS and CDR2 YFSETQ. The chain's CDR3 is CASSASARADYEQYF. The CDR3 DNA sequence: TGCGCCAGCAGCGCGTCGGCCCGCGCGGACTACGAGCAGTACTTC.

The V and J genes are TRBV6-5 and TRBJ1-1; D is perhaps TRBD1 (6 bases). Between the trimmed V and J ends, which lost 5 bases and 8 bases, there was a span of 12 bases. Germline values: CDR1 MNHEY, CDR2 SVGAGI. CDR3 length equals 12 residues. The DNA of the CDR3 is TGTGCCAGCAGTCCCCGGGGGCTCGAAGCTTTCTTT. Its protein is CASSPRGLEAFF.

The CDR3 loop reads CASSYGSRVEQYF. In DNA, the CDR3 is TGTGCCAGCAGTTATGGTTCCAGGGTCGAGCAGTACTTC. The chain employs TRBV27 and TRBJ2-7, with D possibly matching TRBD1 (5 bases). V was cut by 4 bases and J by 6 bases, with 13 bases left in between. The CDR3 is made up of 13 amino acids. Germline loops: CDR1 MNHEY, CDR2 SMNVEV (reference sequence).

This sequence joins TRBV27 and TRBJ2-5; the D is unclear. Trimming removed 7 bases at V and 4 bases at J, with 7 bases between. This CDR3 contains 11 residues. CDR1 MNHEY and CDR2 SMNVEV come from the germline V gene (reference sequence). The CDR3 bases are TGTGCCAGCATTAACGGAGAGACCCAGTACTTC. This encodes CASINGETQYF.

The chain employs TRBV8-2 and TRBJ2-5; the tabulated D call, TRBD1, remains unverified against the DNA. TRBV8-2 is labeled a pseudogene. The CDR3 totals 16 residues. In DNA form, the CDR3 reads TGTGGCAGTGACATACGTAGGATCATCGTCGACGAGACCCAGTACTTC. This sequence encodes CGSDIRRIIVDETQYF.

The chain links TRBV28 to TRBJ2-7; D remains ambiguous. The V gene's germline CDR1 is MDHEN and CDR2 SYDVKM. The CDR3 extends over 10 amino acids. The CDR3 DNA reads TGTGCATCATGGGGCTACGAGCAGTACTTC. It encodes CASWGYEQYF.

This clone was found a few times. The rearrangement joins TRBV6-6 to TRBJ2-7; no definite D call. The CDR3 sequence is 11 residues long. V dropped 2 bases and J dropped 5 bases, with 4 bases sitting between them. Per the germline V gene, CDR1 is MNHNY and CDR2 is SVGAGI (reference sequence). The CDR3 DNA reads TGTGCCAGCAGTTACCCGGACGAGCAGTACTTC. It translates to CASSYPDEQYF.